The 8 T cell receptor beta chains reported below all come from one sample, sequenced in a study of blood T cell repertoires in COVID-19. Using immunoSEQ multiplex PCR, the repertoire was profiled, and TCRdb retains in-frame clones only, with some absent. The data show 110,000 to 150,000 clones, with 87% seen just once and about 10% held by the top ten. The sequenced sample was PBMCs or T cells enriched from blood (not recorded which). These receptors were collected from a man aged 55-75 years who had recovered from COVID-19.

The chain recombines TRBV2 with TRBJ2-7; 11 positions match TRBD1. Germline CDR1 and CDR2: SNHLY and FYNNEI. Trimming cost V 5 bases and J 3 bases; bases outside gene matches: 6. The CDR3 covers 15 residues. In DNA, the CDR3 is TGTGCCAGCAGTCGCTCGGGACAGGGGGACTACGAGCAGTACTTC. Translating gives CASSRSGQGDYEQYF.

The CDR3, as DNA: TGTGCCAGTAGTAGCCCCCGACAGAGGAACAATCAGCCCCAGCATTTT. This encodes CASSSPRQRNNQPQHF. This sequence joins TRBV19 and TRBJ1-5, with D possibly being TRBD1 (5 bases). The length of the CDR3 is 16 residues. Germline CDR1 reads LNHDA; CDR2 reads SQIVND (reference sequence). V lost 4 bases to trimming and J lost 3 bases, with 16 bases between them. Complete variable domain (other parts from reference TRBV19 and TRBJ1-5): DGGITQSPKYLFRKEGQNVTLSCEQNLNHDAMYWYRQDPGQGLRLIYYSQIVNDFQKGDIAEGYSVSREKKESFPLTVTSAQKNPTAFYLCASSSPRQRNNQPQHFGDGTRLSIL.

The V gene is TRBV19, the J gene TRBJ2-5; a possible D gene is TRBD1 (6 bases). V gave up 5 bases and J gave up 7 bases, with 17 bases separating them. CDR1 and CDR2 from the germline V gene are LNHDA and SQIVND (reference sequence). This CDR3 has 14 amino acids. The CDR3 spells CASSAQGQSGTQYF. As DNA, the CDR3 is TGTGCCAGTAGTGCCCAAGGACAGTCCGGGACCCAGTACTTC.

The rearrangement uses TRBV5-5 and TRBJ1-4; D gene unclear. The CDR3 totals 15 residues. Germline CDR1 SGHKS, CDR2 YYEKEE (reference sequence). The V gene lost 4 bases and the J gene lost 7 bases, with 17 bases spanning the gap. CDR3 residues: CASSPGGREFEKLFF. CDR3 sequence (DNA): TGTGCCAGCAGCCCCGGAGGGAGGGAATTTGAAAAACTGTTTTTT.

The CDR3 loop is CASSQVRVVNSPLHF. DNA for the CDR3: TGCGCCAGCAGCCAGGTCAGGGTGGTAAATTCACCCCTCCACTTT. The chain employs TRBV4-1 and TRBJ1-6, with D perhaps TRBD1 (5 bases). V was pared by 3 bases and J by 7 bases, with 13 bases between. Germline V gives CDR1 MGHRA, CDR2 YSYEKL. The length of the CDR3 is 15 residues.

This clone has a single count. The chain uses TRBV3-1 (or the pseudogene TRBV3-2) and TRBJ2-3, with TRBD2 matching over 7 bases. V lost 4 bases to trimming and J lost 6 bases; unmatched junction nucleotides: 7. CDR1 and CDR2 (germline): LGHDT, YNNKEL (reference sequence). This CDR3 is 14 amino acids long. The CDR3 region is CASSPGWGGDTQYF. The DNA for the CDR3 is TGTGCCAGCAGCCCAGGATGGGGGGGGGATACGCAGTATTTT.

V and J are TRBV6-5 and TRBJ1-6, with a tentative D call TRBD1 (5 bases). V lost 7 bases and J 5 bases, leaving 9 bases between the germline ends. The germline V gene has CDR1 MNHEY and CDR2 SVGAGI. The CDR3 has 13 amino acids. The CDR3 loop is CASKQVNNSPLHF. The CDR3, as DNA: TGTGCCAGCAAACAGGTTAATAATTCACCCCTCCACTTT.

The chain is built from TRBV28 and TRBJ2-7, with 10 bases matching TRBD2. There are 17 residues in the CDR3. From germline, CDR1 is MDHEN and CDR2 SYDVKM. V shed 6 bases and J 2 bases; nucleotides not matched to a gene: 13. The CDR3 sequence is CASRPGSGGAEAYEQYF. In DNA form, the CDR3 reads TGTGCCAGCAGACCCGGAAGCGGGGGGGCCGAGGCCTACGAGCAGTACTTC. The complete variable domain, with remaining parts taken from reference TRBV28 and TRBJ2-7, reads DVKVTQSSRYLVKRTGEKVFLECVQDMDHENMFWYRQDPGLGLRLIYFSYDVKMKEKGDIPEGYSVSREKKERFSLILESASTNQTSMYLCASRPGSGGAEAYEQYFGPGTRLTVT.